The 4 T cell receptor beta chains presented below share a single source sample, sequenced in a study of CXCR3-negative and CXCR3-positive naive CD8 T cells (dated by TCRdb to about 2019). The data were produced on a NextSeq 550. The Human TCR Profiling Kit (MiLaboratory) was used to make UMI-labeled 5' RACE TRB cDNA libraries. TCRdb reprocessed the reads and lists each CDR3 protein sequence as a single entry, with no DNA. The table for this sample records 100,000 to 150,000 distinct CDR3 sequences. Together, the top ten hold about 0.48% of the sample. Sequenced sample: naive CXCR3- CD8+ T cells from blood. What this sample's cell subset or site label stands for: CD45RO-CCR7+CD27+CD95- naive CD8+ T cells lacking CXCR3 (TNR3-). These receptors were taken from a human donor in good health. Some clones in this sample may be carry-over from other donors' samples.

The chain employs TRBV27 and TRBJ1-4. The CDR3 spans 12 residues. Germline V gene lookup returns CDR1 MNHEY and CDR2 SMNVEV (reference sequence). This chain's CDR3 is CASSPGDEKLFF.

The chain is built from TRBV29-1 and TRBJ2-5; the D call of TRBD1 rests on TCRdb alone, since no DNA is present to check it. This CDR3 spans 12 amino acids. CDR1 is SQVTM, CDR2 ANQGSEA, per germline. The CDR3: CSVDRAKETQYF.

The chain carries TRBV12-3 or TRBV12-4 and TRBJ1-1; the TCRdb D gene call, TRBD1, has no DNA to confirm it. The CDR3 totals 15 residues. CDR3 protein: CASSEPGPKNTEAFF.

The rearrangement joins TRBV4-3 to TRBJ2-3; TCRdb picks TRBD2, but there is no DNA to check that call. The CDR3 covers 18 residues. CDR1 is LGHNA, CDR2 YSLEER, per germline. CDR3 sequence: CASSQVWGPAGSTDTQYF.